This entry lists 29 T cell receptor beta chains sequenced from one sample in a study of identical twins. TCRdb reanalysed the 5' RACE reads using MiXCR and keeps one entry per CDR3 protein. The repertoire holds 250,000 or so distinct CDR3 sequences, with about 8.3% as singletons. A further study also used this sample, focusing on yellow fever vaccine responses in identical twins.

The source material was CD8+ T cells sorted from blood. These receptors were obtained from a woman aged 18-30 years in good health.

The rearrangement links TRBV7-9 to TRBJ2-1; TRBD1 agrees at 7 bases. CDR3 size: 17 residues. Germline CDR1 reads SEHNR; CDR2 reads FQNEAQ (reference sequence). Unmatched junction bases numbered 11, after V lost 1 base and J lost 5 bases. The CDR3 coding sequence is TGTGCCAGCAGCTTAGGGGGACCGGGACAGTACAACAATGAGCAGTTCTTC. Its protein is CASSLGGPGQYNNEQFF.

V is TRBV7-8 and J is TRBJ2-5; TRBD2 aligns across 12 bases. Trimming took 8 bases from V and 4 from J; bases not matched to a gene: 8. Germline CDR1 SGHVS, CDR2 FQNEAQ. CDR3 length: 15 amino acids. CDR3 nucleotide sequence: TGTGCCAGCCGCGAACTAGCGGGGGGCCGAGAGACCCAGTACTTC. This codes for CASRELAGGRETQYF.

This chain connects TRBV4-2 to TRBJ2-7; 14 bases map to TRBD2. The length of the CDR3 is 16 residues. In germline, CDR1 is LGHNA, CDR2 YNFKEQ. V gave up 4 bases and J gave up 5 bases; unmatched junction bases: 7. The CDR3 DNA sequence: TGTGCCAGCAGCCCCAGACTAGCGGGAGGGTCGGACGAGCAGTACTTC. Translation: CASSPRLAGGSDEQYF.

The J gene is TRBJ2-7, the V gene TRBV3-1, with TRBD1 matching over 8 bases. Germline V gene sequence: CDR1 LGHDT, CDR2 YNNKEL (reference sequence). The CDR3 consists of 13 residues. With V trimmed by 4 bases and J by 4 bases, 3 bases remained unmatched. This chain's CDR3 is CASSRRDRYEQYF. Here the CDR3 DNA reads TGTGCCAGCAGCCGCCGGGACAGGTACGAGCAGTACTTC.

This clonotype came up many times. V gene TRBV7-9 combines with J gene TRBJ1-6, with 7 nucleotides matching TRBD1. The CDR3 contains 16 residues. The germline V gene encodes CDR1 SEHNR and CDR2 FQNEAQ (reference sequence). V dropped 4 bases and J dropped 10; count of bases not matched to a gene: 13. In nucleotides, the CDR3 is TGTGCCAGCAGCTCGCCCGCGGAGGGGGCTTGGTCACCCCTCCACTTT. This encodes CASSSPAEGAWSPLHF. The full variable domain, its missing parts supplied by reference TRBV7-9 and TRBJ1-6, is DTGVSQNPRHKITKRGQNVTFRCDPISEHNRLYWYRQTLGQGPEFLTYFQNEAQLEKSRLLSDRFSAERPKGSFSTLEIQRTEQGDSAMYLCASSSPAEGAWSPLHFGNGTRLTVT.

This clonotype was counted only a few times. This chain joins TRBV24-1 and TRBJ2-3, with D hard to call. Trimming left V 1 base short and J 3 bases short, with 7 bases between. CDR3 length: 14 residues. Per the germline V gene, CDR1 is KGHDR and CDR2 is SFDVKD. CDR3 sequence: CATSDLRPTDTQYF. The CDR3 DNA is TGTGCCACCAGTGATTTACGACCAACAGATACGCAGTATTTT.

The gene calls are TRBV29-1 and TRBJ2-7; no clear D gene. The CDR3 loop spans 12 amino acids. V was pared by 6 bases and J by 0 bases, with 9 bases between. Germline V CDR1 and CDR2: SQVTM, ANQGSEA. This CDR3 reads CSVLDPSYEQYF. CDR3 coding DNA: TGCAGCGTCCTAGACCCCTCCTACGAGCAGTACTTC.

This rearrangement joins TRBV7-9 to TRBJ2-5; TRBD1 matches at 9 bases. CDR3 length: 16 residues. Trimming cost V 5 bases and J 1 base; bases outside gene matches: 8. Germline V gene sequence: CDR1 SEHNR, CDR2 FQNEAQ (reference sequence). The CDR3 spells CASSRFGDRVQETQYF. The CDR3 DNA reads TGTGCCAGCAGCCGATTTGGGGACAGGGTCCAAGAGACCCAGTACTTC.

This clonotype was seen ten or more times. The V and J genes are TRBV25-1 and TRBJ2-1; D gene ambiguous. The length of the CDR3 is 13 residues. Trimming stripped 4 bases from V and 6 bases from J, with 10 bases between. Germline V gene lookup returns CDR1 MGHDK and CDR2 SYGVNS. This CDR3 is CASSGRYFNEQFF. The CDR3 DNA follows: TGTGCCAGCAGTGGAAGATATTTCAATGAGCAGTTCTTC.

This clonotype was recorded many times. The genes are TRBV4-2 and TRBJ2-1, with 10 bases matching TRBD2. CDR1 and CDR2 (germline): LGHNA, YNFKEQ. CDR3 length: 17 residues. V trimming: 1 base; J trimming: 7 bases; junction bases outside the gene matches: 10. CDR3 DNA: TGTGCCAGCAGCCAAGGGGTAGCGGGGGGTAGTGGGAATGAGCAGTTCTTC. Its protein product is CASSQGVAGGSGNEQFF.

The chain is built from TRBV7-9 and TRBJ2-1; D gene unclear. CDR3 length: 12 amino acids. V lost 8 bases, J lost 9 bases, and 14 bases lay in between. The germline gives CDR1 SEHNR, CDR2 FQNEAQ (reference sequence). The CDR3 here is CASGRAESEQFF. In DNA form, the CDR3 reads TGTGCCAGCGGCCGGGCGGAGTCTGAGCAGTTCTTC.

This clonotype was seen a few times. This sequence joins TRBV20-1 and TRBJ1-2; TRBD1 is a possible D gene (5 bases). Per germline, CDR1 DFQATT and CDR2 SNEGSKA (reference sequence). The CDR3 contains 12 residues. V was pared by 5 bases and J by 2 bases, with 9 bases between. In DNA form, the CDR3 reads TGCAGTGCTCTCAGGGCAAACTATGGCTACACCTTC. This gives the protein CSALRANYGYTF.

The chain combines TRBV10-1 with TRBJ2-1; weak D call: TRBD2 (5 bases). The CDR3 totals 16 residues. CDR1 WNHNN and CDR2 SYGVQD come from the germline V gene (reference sequence). Trimming stripped 3 bases from V and 6 bases from J, with 18 bases between. The CDR3 reads CASSDPEVGNGNEQFF. CDR3 DNA: TGCGCCAGCAGTGACCCGGAGGTAGGGAACGGCAATGAGCAGTTCTTC.

This chain uses TRBV29-1 with TRBJ1-3, with a weak D call TRBD1 (5 bases). The germline gives CDR1 SQVTM, CDR2 ANQGSEA. The CDR3 loop spans 17 amino acids. V shed 3 bases and J shed 3 bases, with 21 bases lying between them. The CDR3: CSVEGGTVGTNGNTIYF. In DNA, the CDR3 is TGCAGCGTTGAGGGGGGGACGGTAGGAACAAATGGAAACACCATATATTTT.

The chain couples TRBV29-1 to TRBJ2-7; D tentatively reads TRBD1 or TRBD2 (5 bases each). The CDR3 contains 14 residues. V was shortened by 6 bases and J by 1 base, with 16 bases between the two germline ends. Per germline, CDR1 SQVTM and CDR2 ANQGSEA. The CDR3 bases are TGCAGCGTAATCATGATGGGGACGTCCTACGAGCAGTACTTC. Amino acid sequence: CSVIMMGTSYEQYF.

This clonotype was detected many times. The CDR3 sequence: CASTNRTGGGDEQYF. The CDR3 nucleotides are TGTGCCAGCACCAACCGGACAGGGGGCGGGGACGAGCAGTACTTC. This rearrangement joins TRBV7-9 to TRBJ2-7; 11 bases map to TRBD1. Germline trimming cut 7 bases from V and 5 bases from J; bases unmatched to any gene: 10. Germline assignment: CDR1 SEHNR and CDR2 FQNEAQ (reference sequence). This CDR3 is 15 amino acids long.

This clonotype was seen repeatedly, ten times or more. The CDR3 here is CASTRGQEFLSTDTQYF. CDR3 DNA sequence: TGTGCCAGCACCCGAGGGCAGGAGTTCCTTAGCACAGATACGCAGTATTTT. The rearrangement links TRBV27 to TRBJ2-3; D might be TRBD2 (5 bases). Trimming removed 7 bases at V and 0 bases at J, with 20 bases between. The CDR3 is made up of 17 amino acids. CDR1 is MNHEY and CDR2 is SMNVEV in the germline V gene (reference sequence).

The genes are TRBV10-2 and TRBJ2-7, with D possibly TRBD1 on 5 matching bases. Germline V gives CDR1 WSHSY, CDR2 SAAADI. The CDR3 consists of 18 residues. Trimming took off 3 bases at V and 1 base at J, with 22 bases between the two ends. CDR3 sequence reads: CASSDFRVSPPPSYEQYF. CDR3 in DNA: TGCGCCAGCAGTGATTTCAGGGTATCCCCTCCCCCGTCCTACGAGCAGTACTTC.

In this sample, this clonotype turned up many times. V gene TRBV29-1 combines with J gene TRBJ2-7, with a possible D match to TRBD1 (6 bases). Germline CDR1 and CDR2: SQVTM and ANQGSEA. The CDR3 consists of 12 residues. Trimming took 4 bases from V and 7 from J, leaving 14 bases between them. The CDR3 DNA reads TGCAGCGTTGTCGGCCTACAGGGAGAGCAGTACTTC. Translating it yields CSVVGLQGEQYF.

This chain joins TRBV12-3 or TRBV12-4 and TRBJ1-6; D is perhaps TRBD1 (5 bases). The CDR3 runs to 14 residues. Deletions cut 4 bases from V and 8 bases from J, with 12 bases between. For the CDR3, the DNA is TGTGCCAGCAGTTACCGGAGGGGAGATTCACCCCTCCACTTT. Protein sequence: CASSYRRGDSPLHF.

The chain recombines TRBV6-1 with TRBJ2-2; the match to TRBD2 covers 13 bases. The germline gives CDR1 MNHNS, CDR2 SASEGT. CDR3 size: 16 residues. V lost 6 bases to trimming and J lost 7 bases; unmatched junction nucleotides: 8. This CDR3 is CASRPLAGGPNGELFF. The CDR3 DNA is TGTGCCAGCAGGCCACTAGCGGGAGGGCCCAACGGGGAGCTGTTTTTT.

The CDR3 DNA sequence: TGCAGTGCGAGATCACAGGGAGTGGAAGGATATGGCTACACCTTC. The encoded protein is CSARSQGVEGYGYTF. V gene TRBV20-1 combines with J gene TRBJ1-2; possible D gene TRBD1, 6 bases. Trimming took 6 bases from V and 5 from J, leaving 22 bases between them. Germline V gene data show CDR1 as DFQATT and CDR2 as SNEGSKA (reference sequence). The CDR3 has 15 amino acids.

This clonotype was counted only a few times. The chain links TRBV27 to TRBJ1-1; D gene unclear. The CDR3 spans 14 residues. Germline V gene lookup returns CDR1 MNHEY and CDR2 SMNVEV (reference sequence). The V end was cut by 0 bases, the J end by 1 base, with 6 bases between. CDR3 sequence: CASSLSKGNTEAFF. DNA of the CDR3: TGTGCCAGCAGTTTATCGAAAGGGAACACTGAAGCTTTCTTT.

As to this clonotype: A read error is possible here, since a much larger clone lies one base away. This chain links TRBV4-1 with TRBJ2-7; D is unresolved. There are 13 residues in the CDR3. The germline V gene encodes CDR1 MGHRA and CDR2 YSYEKL. Trimming pared 5 bases from V and 0 bases from J, leaving 8 bases between. The CDR3 loop reads CASSGRSSYEQYF. The DNA for the CDR3 is TGCGCCAGCAGCGGTAGAAGCTCCTACGAGCAGTACTTC.

The table lists this clonotype with many counts. The rearrangement uses TRBV10-3 and TRBJ2-3; TRBD1 matches 9 bases. In germline, CDR1 is ENHRY, CDR2 SYGVKD. The CDR3 covers 18 residues. Trimming took 4 bases from V and 2 from J; bases not matched to a gene: 13. CDR3 sequence (DNA): TGTGCCATCAGTGGGCGACAGGGGGATCCGATGTCCACAGATACGCAGTATTTT. Translating it yields CAISGRQGDPMSTDTQYF.

This clonotype was detected many times. This chain connects TRBV14 to TRBJ2-3, with D unclear. Per the germline V gene, CDR1 is SGHDN and CDR2 is FVKESK. There are 14 residues in the CDR3. V was pared by 0 bases and J by 0 bases, with 4 bases between. The DNA for the CDR3 is TGTGCCAGCAGCCAAGATCGGAGCACAGATACGCAGTATTTT. Protein product: CASSQDRSTDTQYF.

There are a few counts of this clonotype. This sequence joins TRBV29-1 and TRBJ2-1; D perhaps matches TRBD2 (5 bases). The V end lost 7 bases, the J end lost 0 bases, and 13 bases lay between the germline ends. The CDR3 length is 14 residues. Germline values: CDR1 SQVTM, CDR2 ANQGSEA. The CDR3 sequence is CSAPLGSSYNEQFF. In DNA form, the CDR3 reads TGCAGCGCCCCATTGGGGAGCTCCTACAATGAGCAGTTCTTC.

The gene calls are TRBV5-8 and TRBJ2-3, with 11 nucleotides matching TRBD2. Per the germline V gene, CDR1 is SGHTS and CDR2 is YDEGEE. With 6 bases clipped from V and 2 bases from J, the junction kept 5 bases outside the gene matches. The CDR3 loop spans 15 amino acids. The CDR3: CASKLAGDHTDTQYF. Here the CDR3 DNA reads TGTGCCAGCAAACTAGCGGGGGACCACACAGATACGCAGTATTTT.

This clonotype was detected only once. The chain couples TRBV7-9 to TRBJ2-7; a possible D gene is TRBD1 (6 bases). The CDR3 has 17 residues. Deletions cut 1 base from V and 0 bases from J, with 16 bases between. Germline V gene data show CDR1 as SEHNR and CDR2 as FQNEAQ (reference sequence). CDR3 sequence: CASSLGPRDKSSYEQYF. CDR3 DNA sequence: TGTGCCAGCAGCTTAGGCCCCCGGGACAAGAGCTCCTACGAGCAGTACTTC.